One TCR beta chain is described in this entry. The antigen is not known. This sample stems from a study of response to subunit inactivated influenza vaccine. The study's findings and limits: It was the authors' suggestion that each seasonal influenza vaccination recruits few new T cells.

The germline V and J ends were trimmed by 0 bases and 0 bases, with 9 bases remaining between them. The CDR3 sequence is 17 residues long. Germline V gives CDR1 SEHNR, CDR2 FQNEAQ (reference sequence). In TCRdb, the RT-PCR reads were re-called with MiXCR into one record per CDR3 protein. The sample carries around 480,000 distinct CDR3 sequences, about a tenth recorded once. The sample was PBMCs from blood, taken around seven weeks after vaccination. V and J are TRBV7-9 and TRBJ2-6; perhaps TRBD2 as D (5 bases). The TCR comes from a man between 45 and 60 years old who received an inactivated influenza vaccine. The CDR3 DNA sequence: TGTGCCAGCAGCTTAGCGCGGGCGTACTCTGGGGCCAACGTCCTGACTTTC. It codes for CASSLARAYSGANVLTF.